This T cell receptor beta chain is from a study of blood T cell repertoires in COVID-19. On the study more broadly: Material from acute and convalescent COVID-19 was sourced from the United States, Italy and Spain.

Source study methods: Reference gene primers were amplified, and this amplification served to estimate nucleated cell counts. Generated by immunoSEQ multiplex PCR, the TCRdb table keeps only in-frame clones and is missing some. V, J and clone size derive from that table, while D and trimming were established from the DNA sequence. The sample holds roughly 140,000 clones, approximately 87% seen once. This CDR3 has 12 residues. The germline CDR1 and CDR2 sequences are LNHDA and SQIVND (reference sequence). With 0 bases removed from V and 10 bases from J, the gap between germline ends came to 9 bases. The clonotype was recovered from a man between 60 and 75 years old who had recovered from COVID-19. The sample consisted of PBMCs or T cells enriched from blood (not recorded which). The rearrangement links TRBV19 to TRBJ1-2, with D maybe TRBD1 (5 bases). The CDR3 DNA is TGTGCCAGTAGTATAGAAGACAGCCTCTACACCTTC. Translated, it gives CASSIEDSLYTF.